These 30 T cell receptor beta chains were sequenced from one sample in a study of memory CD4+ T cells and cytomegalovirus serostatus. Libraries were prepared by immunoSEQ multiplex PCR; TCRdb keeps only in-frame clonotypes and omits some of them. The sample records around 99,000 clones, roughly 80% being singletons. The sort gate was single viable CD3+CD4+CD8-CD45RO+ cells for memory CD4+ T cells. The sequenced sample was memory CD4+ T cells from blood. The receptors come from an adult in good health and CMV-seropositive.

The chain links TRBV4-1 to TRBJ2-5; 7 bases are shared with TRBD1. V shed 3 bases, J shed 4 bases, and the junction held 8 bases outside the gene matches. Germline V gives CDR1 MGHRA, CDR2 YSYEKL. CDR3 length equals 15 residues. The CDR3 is CASSHLRGSGETQYF. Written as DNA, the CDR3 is TGCGCCAGCAGCCATCTCAGGGGGTCGGGAGAGACCCAGTACTTC.

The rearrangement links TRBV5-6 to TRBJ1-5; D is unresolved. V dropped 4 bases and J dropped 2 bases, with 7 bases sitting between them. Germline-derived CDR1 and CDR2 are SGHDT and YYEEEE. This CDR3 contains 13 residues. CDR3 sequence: CASSQVGNQPQHF. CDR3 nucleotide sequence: TGTGCCAGCAGCCAGGTGGGCAATCAGCCCCAGCATTTT.

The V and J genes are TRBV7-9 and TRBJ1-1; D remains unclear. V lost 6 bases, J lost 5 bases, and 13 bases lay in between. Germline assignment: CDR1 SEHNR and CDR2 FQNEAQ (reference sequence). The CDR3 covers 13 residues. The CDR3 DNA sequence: TGTGCCAGCAGGATCTTGACGGGAACTGAAGCTTTCTTT. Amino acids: CASRILTGTEAFF. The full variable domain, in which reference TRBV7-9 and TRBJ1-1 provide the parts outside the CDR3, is DTGVSQNPRHKITKRGQNVTFRCDPISEHNRLYWYRQTLGQGPEFLTYFQNEAQLEKSRLLSDRFSAERPKGSFSTLEIQRTEQGDSAMYLCASRILTGTEAFFGQGTRLTVV.

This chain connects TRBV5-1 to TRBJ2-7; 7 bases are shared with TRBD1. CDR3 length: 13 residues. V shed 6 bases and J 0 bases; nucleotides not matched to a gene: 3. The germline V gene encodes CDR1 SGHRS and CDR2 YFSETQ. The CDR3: CASNTGDSYEQYF. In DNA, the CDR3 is TGCGCCAGCAATACAGGGGACTCCTACGAGCAGTACTTC. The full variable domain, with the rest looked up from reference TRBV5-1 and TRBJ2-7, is KAGVTQTPRYLIKTRGQQVTLSCSPISGHRSVSWYQQTPGQGLQFLFEYFSETQRNKGNFPGRFSGRQFSNSRSEMNVSTLELGDSALYLCASNTGDSYEQYFGPGTRLTVT.

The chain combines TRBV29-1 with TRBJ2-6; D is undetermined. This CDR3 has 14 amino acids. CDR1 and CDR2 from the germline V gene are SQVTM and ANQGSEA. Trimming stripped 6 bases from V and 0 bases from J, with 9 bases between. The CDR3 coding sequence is TGCAGCGTGTTCACAGCCTCTGGGGCCAACGTCCTGACTTTC. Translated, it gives CSVFTASGANVLTF.

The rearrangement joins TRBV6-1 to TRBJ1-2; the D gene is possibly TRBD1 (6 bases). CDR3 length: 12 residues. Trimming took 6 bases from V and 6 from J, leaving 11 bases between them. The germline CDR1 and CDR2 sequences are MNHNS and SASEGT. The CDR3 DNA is TGTGCCAGCAGCTTGGACAGAGATGGCTACACCTTC. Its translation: CASSLDRDGYTF.

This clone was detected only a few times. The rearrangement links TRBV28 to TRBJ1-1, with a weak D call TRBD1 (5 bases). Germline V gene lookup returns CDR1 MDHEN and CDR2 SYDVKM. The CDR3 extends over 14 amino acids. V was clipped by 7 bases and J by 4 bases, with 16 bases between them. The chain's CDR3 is CASIARGAGTEAFF. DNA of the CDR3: TGTGCCAGCATCGCGAGGGGCGCGGGCACTGAAGCTTTCTTT.

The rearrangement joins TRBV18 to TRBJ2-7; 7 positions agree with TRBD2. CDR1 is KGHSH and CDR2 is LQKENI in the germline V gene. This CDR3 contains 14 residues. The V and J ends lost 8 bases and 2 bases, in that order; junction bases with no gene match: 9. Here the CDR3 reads CASRGASGTYEQYF. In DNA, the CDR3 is TGTGCCAGCCGAGGGGCTAGCGGTACCTACGAGCAGTACTTC.

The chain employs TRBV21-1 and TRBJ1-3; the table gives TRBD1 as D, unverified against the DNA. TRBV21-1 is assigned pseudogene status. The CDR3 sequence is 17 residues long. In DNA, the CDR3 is TGTGCCAGCCCCCAACCCCGACAGGACCACTCTGGAAACACCATATATTTT. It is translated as CASPQPRQDHSGNTIYF.

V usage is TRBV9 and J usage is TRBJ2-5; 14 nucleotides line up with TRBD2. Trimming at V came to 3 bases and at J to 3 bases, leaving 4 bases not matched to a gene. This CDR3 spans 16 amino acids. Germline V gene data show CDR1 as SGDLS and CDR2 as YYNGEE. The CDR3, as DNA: TGTGCCAGCAGCGAAGGGGGACTAGCGGGGGAAGAGACCCAGTACTTC. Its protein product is CASSEGGLAGEETQYF.

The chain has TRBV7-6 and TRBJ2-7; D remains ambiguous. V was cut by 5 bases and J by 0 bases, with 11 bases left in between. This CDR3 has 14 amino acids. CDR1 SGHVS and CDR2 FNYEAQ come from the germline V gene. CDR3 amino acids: CASSPTGRSYEQYF. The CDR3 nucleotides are TGTGCCAGCAGCCCGACTGGGCGCTCCTACGAGCAGTACTTC.

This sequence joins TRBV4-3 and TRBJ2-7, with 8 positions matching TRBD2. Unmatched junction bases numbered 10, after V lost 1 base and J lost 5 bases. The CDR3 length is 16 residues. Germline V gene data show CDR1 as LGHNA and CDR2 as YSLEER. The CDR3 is CASSQGPPGLGDEQYF. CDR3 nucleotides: TGCGCCAGCAGCCAAGGGCCTCCGGGACTAGGAGACGAGCAGTACTTC.

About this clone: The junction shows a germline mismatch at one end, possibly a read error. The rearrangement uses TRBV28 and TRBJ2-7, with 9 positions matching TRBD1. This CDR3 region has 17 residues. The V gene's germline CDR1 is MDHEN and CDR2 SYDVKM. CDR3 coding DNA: TGTGCCAGCAGTACCCATCCGGGACAGGGTTTCGGCTACGAGCAGCACTTC. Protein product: CASSTHPGQGFGYEQHF.

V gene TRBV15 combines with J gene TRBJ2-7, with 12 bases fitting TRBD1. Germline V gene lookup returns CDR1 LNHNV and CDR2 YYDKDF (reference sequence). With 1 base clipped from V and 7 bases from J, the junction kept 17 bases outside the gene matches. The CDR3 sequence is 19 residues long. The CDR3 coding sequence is TGTGCCACCAGCAGAGCTAGTGCCGACCCGGGACAGGGGGCGCGAGAGCAGTACTTC. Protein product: CATSRASADPGQGAREQYF.

CDR3 DNA sequence: TGTGCCGCGAAAGGCCCGACAAACACCGGGGAGCTGTTTTTT. It translates to CAAKGPTNTGELFF. The chain employs TRBV28 and TRBJ2-2; D unresolved. The germline V and J ends were trimmed by 11 bases and 2 bases, with 15 bases remaining between them. The CDR3 spans 14 residues. Germline loops: CDR1 MDHEN, CDR2 SYDVKM.

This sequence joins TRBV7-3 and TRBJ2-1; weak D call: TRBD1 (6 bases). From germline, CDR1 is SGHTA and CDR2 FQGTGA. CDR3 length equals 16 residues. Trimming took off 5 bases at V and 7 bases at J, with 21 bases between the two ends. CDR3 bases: TGTGCCAGCAGCCAACGGCACCGAGAGAGGGGGAATGAGCAGTTCTTC. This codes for CASSQRHRERGNEQFF.

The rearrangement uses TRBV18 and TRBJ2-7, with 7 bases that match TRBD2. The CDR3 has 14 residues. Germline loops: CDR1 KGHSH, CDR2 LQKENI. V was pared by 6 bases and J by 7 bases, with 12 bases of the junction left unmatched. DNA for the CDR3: TGTGCCAGCTCTGCGGGCGGGAGTTACAGGGAGCAGTACTTC. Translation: CASSAGGSYREQYF.

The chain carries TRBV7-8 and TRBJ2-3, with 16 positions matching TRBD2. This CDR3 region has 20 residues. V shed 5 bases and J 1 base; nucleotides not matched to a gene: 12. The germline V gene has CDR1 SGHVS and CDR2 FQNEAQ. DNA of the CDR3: TGTGCCAGCAGCCCAGTGGGACTAGCGGGAGGGGCCTCCCGCACAGATACGCAGTATTTT. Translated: CASSPVGLAGGASRTDTQYF.

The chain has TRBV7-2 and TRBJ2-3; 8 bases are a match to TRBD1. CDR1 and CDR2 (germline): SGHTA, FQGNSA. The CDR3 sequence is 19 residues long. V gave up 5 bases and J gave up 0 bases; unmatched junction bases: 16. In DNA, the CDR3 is TGTGCCAGCAGCGCAAGGACAGGGTCATTCGATACTAGCACAGATACGCAGTATTTT. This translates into CASSARTGSFDTSTDTQYF.

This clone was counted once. CDR3 sequence (DNA): TGTGCCAGCAGTCCCGGGGGGGGACTAGGAAACTACGAGCAGTACTTC. Its protein is CASSPGGGLGNYEQYF. J is TRBJ2-7 and V is TRBV5-4; TRBD2 matches 8 bases. The CDR3 has 16 residues. The V gene's germline CDR1 is SGHNT and CDR2 YYREEE (reference sequence). With V trimmed by 5 bases and J by 3 bases, 13 bases remained unmatched.

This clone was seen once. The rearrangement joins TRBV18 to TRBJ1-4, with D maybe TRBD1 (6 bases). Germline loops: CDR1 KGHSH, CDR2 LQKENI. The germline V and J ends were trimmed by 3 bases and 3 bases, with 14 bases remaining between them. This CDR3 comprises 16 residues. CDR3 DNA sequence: TGTGCCAGCTCACCTCGGGACATACGGGCTAATGAAAAACTGTTTTTT. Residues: CASSPRDIRANEKLFF.

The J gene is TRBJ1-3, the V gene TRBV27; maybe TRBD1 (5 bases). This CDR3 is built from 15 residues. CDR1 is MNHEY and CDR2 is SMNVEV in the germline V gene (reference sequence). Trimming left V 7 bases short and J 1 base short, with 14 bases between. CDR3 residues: CASTRLGGSGNTIYF. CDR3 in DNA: TGTGCCAGCACCCGTCTGGGGGGGTCTGGAAACACCATATATTTT.

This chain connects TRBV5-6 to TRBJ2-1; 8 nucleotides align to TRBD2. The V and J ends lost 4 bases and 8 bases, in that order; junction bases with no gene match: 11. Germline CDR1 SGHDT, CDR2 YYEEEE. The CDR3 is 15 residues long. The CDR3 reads CASSLRGAWFDEQFF. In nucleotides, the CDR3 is TGTGCCAGCAGCCTGCGGGGGGCTTGGTTCGATGAGCAGTTCTTC.

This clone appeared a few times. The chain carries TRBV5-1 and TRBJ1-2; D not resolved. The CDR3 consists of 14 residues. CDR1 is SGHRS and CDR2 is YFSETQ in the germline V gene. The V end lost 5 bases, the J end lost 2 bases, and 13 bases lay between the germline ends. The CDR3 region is CASSLLEGNYGYTF. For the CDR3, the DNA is TGCGCCAGCAGTCTACTGGAGGGAAACTATGGCTACACCTTC. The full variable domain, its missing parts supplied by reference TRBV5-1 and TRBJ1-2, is KAGVTQTPRYLIKTRGQQVTLSCSPISGHRSVSWYQQTPGQGLQFLFEYFSETQRNKGNFPGRFSGRQFSNSRSEMNVSTLELGDSALYLCASSLLEGNYGYTFGSGTRLTVV.

The CDR3 coding sequence is TGCGCCAGCAGCTTGGAGGCTGAAAACTATGGCTACACCTTC. It encodes CASSLEAENYGYTF. The rearrangement uses TRBV5-1 and TRBJ1-2, with D unresolved. Trimming removed 0 bases at V and 2 bases at J, with 8 bases between. The CDR3 contains 14 residues. Germline CDR1 SGHRS, CDR2 YFSETQ.

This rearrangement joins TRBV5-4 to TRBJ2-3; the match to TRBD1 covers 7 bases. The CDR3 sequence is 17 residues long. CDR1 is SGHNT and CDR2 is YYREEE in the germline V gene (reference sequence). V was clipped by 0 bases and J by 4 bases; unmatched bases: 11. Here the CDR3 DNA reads TGTGCCAGCAGCTTGGCCAACAGGAGAGGGGGCTCAGATACGCAGTATTTT. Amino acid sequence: CASSLANRRGGSDTQYF.

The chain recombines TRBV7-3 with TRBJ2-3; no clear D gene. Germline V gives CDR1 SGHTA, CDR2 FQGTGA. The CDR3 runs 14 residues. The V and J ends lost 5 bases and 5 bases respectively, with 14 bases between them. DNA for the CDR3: TGTGCCAGCAGCCCCTCCTTGCTAAGAGATACGCAGTATTTT. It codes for CASSPSLLRDTQYF. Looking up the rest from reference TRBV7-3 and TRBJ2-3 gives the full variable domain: GAGVSQTPSNKVTEKGKYVELRCDPISGHTALYWYRQSLGQGPEFLIYFQGTGAADDSGLPNDRFFAVRPEGSVSTLKIQRTERGDSAVYLCASSPSLLRDTQYFGPGTRLTVL.

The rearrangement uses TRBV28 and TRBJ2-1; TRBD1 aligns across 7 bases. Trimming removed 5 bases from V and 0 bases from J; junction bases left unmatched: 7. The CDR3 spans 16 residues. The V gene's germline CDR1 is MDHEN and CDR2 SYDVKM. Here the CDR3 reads CASSPGDSSSYNEQFF. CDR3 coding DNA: TGTGCCAGCAGTCCCGGGGACAGCAGCTCCTACAATGAGCAGTTCTTC.

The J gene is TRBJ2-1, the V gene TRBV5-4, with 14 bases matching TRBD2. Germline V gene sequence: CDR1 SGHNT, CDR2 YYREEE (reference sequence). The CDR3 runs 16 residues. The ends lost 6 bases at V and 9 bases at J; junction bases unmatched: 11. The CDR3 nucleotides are TGTGCCAGCAACGCCGCGACTAGCGGGAGGGAGGGTGAGCAGTTCTTC. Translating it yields CASNAATSGREGEQFF.

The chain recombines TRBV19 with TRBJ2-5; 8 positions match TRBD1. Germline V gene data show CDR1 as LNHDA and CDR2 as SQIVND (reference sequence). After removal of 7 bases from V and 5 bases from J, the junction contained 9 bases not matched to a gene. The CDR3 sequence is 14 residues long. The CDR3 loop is CASMTRQGSETQYF. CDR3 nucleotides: TGTGCCAGTATGACTCGACAGGGGTCCGAGACCCAGTACTTC.